This T cell receptor beta chain was captured in a study of T cell responses to AZD1222 COVID-19 vaccine (dated by TCRdb to the early 2020s). For the study in its entirety: A total of approximately 240 trial participants underwent TCR sequencing, of whom approximately 200 had received two doses of AZD1222 and around 25 had received two doses of the MenACWY control vaccine. Trial participants were enrolled by age into 18-55, 56-69 and 70-plus year subgroups, with about 150, 28 and 57 TCR-sequenced participants respectively. The study at large found these results: Conclusions about previously exposed vaccinees are limited because only a handful of AZD1222 recipients were SARS-CoV-2 seropositive at baseline. Most participants were white British and females outnumbered males, and the authors suggested that clonal diversity may have been underestimated. The 56-69-year group was small, and its depth increase did not reach significance, likely because of low power. Because no day 14 peak-response samples were available, repertoires were characterized only after the peak T cell response. Spike-specific TCR breadth and depth rose significantly after two AZD1222 doses compared with day 0 and with MenACWY recipients. Reportedly, close to half of the unique spike-specific TCRs recognized epitopes lying outside the regions that are mutated in the B.1.351 and B.1.1.7 variants. The whole spike protein was spanned by vaccine-associated CD4 TCRs, and dominant responses were seen in regions 160-218 and 743-854.

The time point tag for this specimen amounts to: about 28 days (+/-7) after the second vaccine dose. Sample treatment or condition, as interpreted from the label and publication: meningococcal conjugate vaccine given as trial control. The vaccinee samples were drawn from two UK trials, COV001 and COV002, one of which was a single-blind randomized controlled phase 2/3 trial testing AZD1222 (ChAdOx1 nCoV-19) in healthy adults. For TCRbeta chain sequencing, PBMC samples from trial participants were taken at day 0 and at day 28 after the second dose. On this clone: Which antigen it targets is not known. The record has no base qualities; no much larger clone is one base away.

The CDR3 starts with the cysteine, ends with the phenylalanine, and has 15 residues. Here the CDR3 DNA is all that survives: 45 bases in frame from base 1. V loses 1 base, J loses 1 base, and the germline ends lie 11 bases apart. The germline V gene provides CDR1 SGHDT and CDR2 YYEEEE. The CDR3 regions of human TCRbeta chains were analyzed by immunosequencing. The source study handled its data this way. Repertoire TCRs were matched against a reference library of SARS-CoV-2-specific TCRs generated with the MIRA antigen-specificity platform. Breadth was defined as the fraction of unique TCRs that were SARS-CoV-2-associated. Depth was defined as the fraction of total T cells that were SARS-CoV-2-associated. Using the MIRA data, every spike-specific TCR was mapped to the spike region that the TCR reacted to and assigned to either a CD4 or a CD8 class. Log10-transformed breadth and depth values were compared by one-way ANOVA with Sidak's multiple comparisons tests. TCRdb re-hosts the immuneACCESS table, in-frame sequences only. Its copies lack some clones; in the studies checked, an unresolved V gene accounts for under half of them, and the cause for the rest is not known. Clonal size and the V and J genes are those of that table, whereas D and trimming came from the DNA. In this sample the table shows 150,000 to 200,000 clones, over 85% of which occur a single time. The ten largest clones take up about 3.6% of the sample.

The chain is assembled from TRBV5-6 and TRBJ1-1; no D gene can be assigned with confidence. Sequenced material: peripheral blood, taken 28 days after the second dose of the MenACWY control vaccine. The origin of this receptor is an adult who received the MenACWY meningococcal vaccine as a control. The CDR3 has the sequence CASSLFGWGNTEAFF. The nucleotide sequence is TGTGCCAGCAGCTTGTTCGGATGGGGGAACACTGAAGCTTTCTTT.